These 23 T cell receptor beta chains were all obtained from the same sample, sequenced in a study of CD8 T cells in ankylosing spondylitis. TCRdb fed the 5' RACE reads into MiXCR, producing one record per CDR3 protein. This sample has some 240,000 distinct CDR3 sequences, with about 24% found just once. The sequencing input was blood, either unsorted or a sorted T cell fraction (not recorded which). The receptors here all came from a male donor with ankylosing spondylitis or in good health (not recorded which).

The V call is TRBV20-1, the J call TRBJ2-1; 12 positions agree with TRBD2. V gave up 1 base and J gave up 0 bases; unmatched junction bases: 13. Germline V CDR1 and CDR2: DFQATT, SNEGSKA (reference sequence). The CDR3 is 20 amino acids. Written as DNA, the CDR3 is TGCAGTGCTAGAGCTCCCCAGACTAGCGGGGGTATATCCTCCTACAATGAGCAGTTCTTC. Encoded protein: CSARAPQTSGGISSYNEQFF.

This sequence joins TRBV20-1 and TRBJ2-5, with TRBD1 as a possible D gene (5 bases). Germline lookup yields CDR1 DFQATT and CDR2 SNEGSKA (reference sequence). With 2 bases removed from V and 5 bases from J, the gap between germline ends came to 15 bases. CDR3 length: 14 amino acids. The CDR3 protein is CSARRIQGSETQYF. CDR3 DNA sequence: TGCAGTGCTAGAAGAATCCAGGGAAGCGAGACCCAGTACTTC.

The chain employs TRBV5-8 and TRBJ2-1; a possible D gene is TRBD2 (7 bases). This CDR3 is built from 14 residues. The germline V gene has CDR1 SGHTS and CDR2 YDEGEE. V dropped 1 base and J dropped 5 bases, with 10 bases sitting between them. CDR3 sequence reads: CASSLWGGHNEQFF. The CDR3 DNA reads TGTGCCAGCAGCTTGTGGGGGGGGCACAATGAGCAGTTCTTC.

This rearrangement joins TRBV10-2 to TRBJ2-5; 7 bases are a match to TRBD1. Germline CDR1 and CDR2: WSHSY and SAAADI. The CDR3 extends over 16 amino acids. Trimming cost V 0 bases and J 5 bases; bases outside gene matches: 9. For the CDR3, the DNA is TGCGCCAGCAGTGAGTCAAGAGGGGGCGAGAGGGAGACCCAGTACTTC. This gives the protein CASSESRGGERETQYF.

The chain carries TRBV3-1 and TRBJ2-5; D is perhaps TRBD1 (6 bases). Germline CDR1 reads LGHDT; CDR2 reads YNNKEL (reference sequence). The V end was cut by 1 base, the J end by 5 bases, with 11 bases between. The CDR3 extends over 14 amino acids. As DNA, the CDR3 is TGTGCCAGCAGCCAAGGGGGGCACCTTGAGACCCAGTACTTC. Translating gives CASSQGGHLETQYF.

This clonotype was detected a few times. The chain employs TRBV20-1 and TRBJ2-4, with D maybe TRBD2 (6 bases). The CDR3 length is 15 residues. Looked up from germline, CDR1 is DFQATT and CDR2 is SNEGSKA (reference sequence). Trimming pared 4 bases from V and 0 bases from J, leaving 13 bases between. The CDR3 is CSANSPGAAKNIQYF. As DNA, the CDR3 is TGCAGTGCTAACAGTCCGGGAGCAGCCAAAAACATTCAGTACTTC.

J is TRBJ2-2 and V is TRBV9, with D uncertain. Germline CDR1 reads SGDLS; CDR2 reads YYNGEE. The CDR3 is 16 residues long. V dropped 0 bases and J dropped 0 bases, with 9 bases sitting between them. Here the CDR3 reads CASSVDVPSNTGELFF. CDR3 nucleotides: TGTGCCAGCAGCGTAGACGTACCTTCGAACACCGGGGAGCTGTTTTTT.

This chain joins TRBV7-2 and TRBJ2-5; 7 bases fit TRBD1. V lost 4 bases to trimming and J lost 1 base; unmatched junction nucleotides: 3. Germline CDR1 and CDR2: SGHTA and FQGNSA. This CDR3 has 14 residues. CDR3 residues: CASSSGTAQETQYF. DNA for the CDR3: TGTGCCAGCAGCTCGGGGACAGCCCAAGAGACCCAGTACTTC.

This clonotype was counted ten times or more. The J gene is TRBJ1-6, the V gene TRBV14, with D unclear. The germline V gene has CDR1 SGHDN and CDR2 FVKESK. CDR3 length: 15 amino acids. The V and J ends lost 4 bases and 7 bases respectively, with 14 bases between them. CDR3 bases: TGTGCCAGCAGCCCTCTGGTCTCGGGGAATTCACCCCTCCACTTT. As protein: CASSPLVSGNSPLHF. Combining the CDR3 with reference TRBV14 and TRBJ1-6 gives the whole variable domain EAGVTQFPSHSVIEKGQTVTLRCDPISGHDNLYWYRRVMGKEIKFLLHFVKESKQDESGMPNNRFLAERTGGTYSTLKVQPAELEDSGVYFCASSPLVSGNSPLHFGNGTRLTVT.

The chain joins TRBV20-1 to TRBJ1-1; the D is unclear. This CDR3 has 14 amino acids. With 2 bases removed from V and 0 bases from J, the gap between germline ends came to 10 bases. CDR1 DFQATT and CDR2 SNEGSKA come from the germline V gene (reference sequence). CDR3 in DNA: TGCAGTGCTAGATTCCCGGGGTTGAACACTGAAGCTTTCTTT. Translating it yields CSARFPGLNTEAFF.

There are a few counts of this clonotype. The chain couples TRBV29-1 to TRBJ2-7; 7 nucleotides agree with TRBD1. J gave up 4 bases and V 2 bases, and 8 bases lay outside the gene matches. CDR3 size: 14 residues. Germline loops: CDR1 SQVTM, CDR2 ANQGSEA. The CDR3 sequence: CSVELRGRLYEQYF. CDR3 bases: TGCAGCGTTGAACTTAGGGGGCGCTTATACGAGCAGTACTTC.

This clonotype was seen repeatedly, ten times or more. The V call is TRBV29-1, the J call TRBJ2-1; D gene uncertain. Germline CDR1 SQVTM, CDR2 ANQGSEA. The CDR3 is 16 residues long. Trimming removed 1 base at V and 0 bases at J, with 13 bases between. The CDR3 spells CSVEGPAGYSYNEQFF. CDR3 in DNA: TGCAGCGTTGAAGGTCCGGCAGGATACTCCTACAATGAGCAGTTCTTC.

There are a few counts of this clonotype. V gene TRBV20-1 combines with J gene TRBJ2-7; D is unresolved. Trimming stripped 4 bases from V and 0 bases from J, with 13 bases between. Germline CDR1 DFQATT, CDR2 SNEGSKA (reference sequence). The CDR3 extends over 14 amino acids. The CDR3 protein is CSAKGRTDSYEQYF. The CDR3 DNA reads TGCAGTGCTAAGGGTCGGACGGACTCCTACGAGCAGTACTTC.

In this sample, this clonotype turned up once. The chain has TRBV2 and TRBJ2-7, with unresolved D. This CDR3 is built from 13 residues. Germline CDR1 SNHLY, CDR2 FYNNEI. V lost 2 bases and J 3 bases, leaving 8 bases between the germline ends. The CDR3 protein is CASSEWTLYEQYF. Written as DNA, the CDR3 is TGTGCCAGCAGTGAATGGACCCTCTACGAGCAGTACTTC.

The chain recombines TRBV20-1 with TRBJ2-1, with a weak D call TRBD1 (6 bases). The length of the CDR3 is 14 residues. Looked up from germline, CDR1 is DFQATT and CDR2 is SNEGSKA (reference sequence). Trimming cost V 6 bases and J 3 bases, with 15 bases left between them. CDR3 sequence (DNA): TGCAGTGCCATAGACAGGAGAGTCTACAATGAGCAGTTCTTC. It yields the protein CSAIDRRVYNEQFF.

This clonotype was counted between two and nine times. The chain carries TRBV5-8 and TRBJ2-7, with 9 bases fitting TRBD1. CDR1 is SGHTS and CDR2 is YDEGEE in the germline V gene. The CDR3 has 15 residues. The V gene end was trimmed by 5 bases and the J gene end by 3 bases; junction bases not matched to a gene: 9. The CDR3 loop is CASSYDPGQGYEQYF. The CDR3 DNA reads TGTGCCAGCAGTTACGACCCGGGACAGGGCTACGAGCAGTACTTC.

This chain links TRBV18 with TRBJ1-6; D call uncertain. Germline CDR1 is KGHSH and CDR2 is LQKENI. The length of the CDR3 is 13 residues. V was trimmed by 3 bases and J by 10 bases, leaving 10 bases between them. The CDR3 protein is CASSPGGESPLHF. In DNA, the CDR3 is TGTGCCAGCTCACCGGGTGGGGAATCACCCCTCCACTTT. Using reference TRBV18 and TRBJ1-6 for the parts outside the CDR3, the full variable domain is NAGVMQNPRHLVRRRGQEARLRCSPMKGHSHVYWYRQLPEEGLKFMVYLQKENIIDESGMPKERFSAEFPKEGPSILRIQQVVRGDSAAYFCASSPGGESPLHFGNGTRLTVT.

The J gene is TRBJ1-2, the V gene TRBV5-1, with D hard to call. CDR3 length equals 14 residues. The germline V and J ends were trimmed by 1 base and 3 bases, with 10 bases remaining between them. Germline assignment: CDR1 SGHRS and CDR2 YFSETQ. The CDR3 bases are TGCGCCAGCAGCTTGCGGTCAGGAGACTATGGCTACACCTTC. Translating gives CASSLRSGDYGYTF.

This clonotype was counted at least ten times. CDR3 sequence reads: CASSPRQAFYEQYF. The CDR3 nucleotides read TGTGCCAGCAGCCCGAGACAGGCCTTCTACGAGCAGTACTTC. This chain uses TRBV7-9 with TRBJ2-7; D is perhaps TRBD1 (6 bases). The germline V gene encodes CDR1 SEHNR and CDR2 FQNEAQ (reference sequence). This CDR3 has 14 amino acids. V shed 5 bases and J shed 3 bases, with 14 bases lying between them.

In its sample, this clonotype was seen many times. The chain carries TRBV6-5 and TRBJ1-4; 7 bases are shared with TRBD1. Germline V gene sequence: CDR1 MNHEY, CDR2 SVGAGI. Germline trimming cut 2 bases from V and 8 bases from J; bases unmatched to any gene: 8. CDR3 size: 15 residues. This CDR3 is CASSYVPLTGEKLFF. The CDR3 DNA sequence: TGTGCCAGCAGTTACGTCCCACTGACAGGGGAAAAACTGTTTTTT.

This clonotype was observed a handful of times. The V and J genes are TRBV7-9 and TRBJ2-3; the match to TRBD1 covers 7 bases. CDR1 and CDR2 (germline): SEHNR, FQNEAQ (reference sequence). The V gene end was trimmed by 4 bases and the J gene end by 2 bases; junction bases not matched to a gene: 3. The CDR3 has 14 residues. The CDR3 nucleotides are TGTGCCAGCAGCTATGGACAGGACACAGATACGCAGTATTTT. Protein: CASSYGQDTDTQYF.

The chain recombines TRBV2 with TRBJ2-2; the match to TRBD2 covers 8 bases. Losses at the gene ends were 6 bases for V and 3 bases for J; bases not matched to a gene: 3. This CDR3 has 14 residues. Looked up from germline, CDR1 is SNHLY and CDR2 is FYNNEI. CDR3 in amino acids: CASSREGYTGELFF. In nucleotides, the CDR3 is TGTGCCAGCAGCCGGGAGGGTTACACCGGGGAGCTGTTTTTT.

At least ten counts were recorded for this clonotype. This chain links TRBV29-1 with TRBJ2-5; 11 nucleotides agree with TRBD1. CDR1 and CDR2 from the germline V gene are SQVTM and ANQGSEA. The CDR3 spans 14 residues. The junction had 3 bases not matched to a gene; V was cut back by 5 bases and J by 1 base. The DNA for the CDR3 is TGCAGCGTTTCGGGACAGGGGGTCCAAGAGACCCAGTACTTC. The encoded protein is CSVSGQGVQETQYF.